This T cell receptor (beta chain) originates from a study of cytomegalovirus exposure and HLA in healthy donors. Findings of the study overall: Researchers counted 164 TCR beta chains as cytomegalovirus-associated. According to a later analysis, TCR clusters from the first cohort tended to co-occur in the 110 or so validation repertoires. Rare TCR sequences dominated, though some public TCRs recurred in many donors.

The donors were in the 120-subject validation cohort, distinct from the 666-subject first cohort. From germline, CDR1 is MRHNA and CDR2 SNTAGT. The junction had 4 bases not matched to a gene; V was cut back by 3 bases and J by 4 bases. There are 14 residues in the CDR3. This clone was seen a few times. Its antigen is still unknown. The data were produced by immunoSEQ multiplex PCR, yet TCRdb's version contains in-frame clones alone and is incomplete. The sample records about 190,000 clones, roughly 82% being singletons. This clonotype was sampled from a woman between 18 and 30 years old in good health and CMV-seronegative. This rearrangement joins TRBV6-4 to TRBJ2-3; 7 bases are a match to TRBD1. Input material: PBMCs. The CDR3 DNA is TGTGCCAGCAGTGATAAGGGGGCTTCAGATACGCAGTATTTT. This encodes CASSDKGASDTQYF.